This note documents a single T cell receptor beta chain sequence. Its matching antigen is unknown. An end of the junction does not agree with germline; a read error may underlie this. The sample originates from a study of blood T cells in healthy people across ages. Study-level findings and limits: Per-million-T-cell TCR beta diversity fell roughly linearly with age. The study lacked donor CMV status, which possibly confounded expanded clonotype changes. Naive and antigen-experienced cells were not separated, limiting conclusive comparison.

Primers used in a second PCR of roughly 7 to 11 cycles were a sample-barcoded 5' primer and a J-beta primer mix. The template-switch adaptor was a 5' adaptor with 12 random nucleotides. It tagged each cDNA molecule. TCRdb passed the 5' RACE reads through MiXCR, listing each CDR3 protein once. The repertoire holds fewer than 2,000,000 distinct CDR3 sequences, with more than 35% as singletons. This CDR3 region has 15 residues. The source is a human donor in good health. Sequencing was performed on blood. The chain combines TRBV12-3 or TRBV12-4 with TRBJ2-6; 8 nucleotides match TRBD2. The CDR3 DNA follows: TGTGCCAGCAGTATCCCGGACGGGGGGGCAAACGTCCTGACTTTC. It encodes CASSIPDGGANVLTF.